The present T cell receptor (beta chain) was sequenced within a study of human T cells and chemical hapten exposure. Sample time point: healthy volunteer bleed at 2 weeks. The total RNA was obtained from whole blood that was not fractionated. Original methodology: Approximately 100,000 TCRs per sample was the median, with a range of about 23,224 to 750,000. In TCRdb, the RACE reads were re-called with MiXCR into one record per CDR3 protein. In this record, the V and J calls reflect TCRdb's handling and not the investigators' own analysis. The sample lists tens of thousands of distinct CDR3 sequences, 6.5% to 8.5% occurring once. The table lists this clonotype with many counts. The germline CDR1 and CDR2 sequences are SEHNR and FQNEAQ (reference sequence). The CDR3 spans 14 residues. V lost 0 bases to trimming and J lost 2 bases, with 6 bases between them.

The receptor comes from a human donor in good health. Some clones in this sample may be carry-over from other donors' samples. The chain couples TRBV7-9 to TRBJ2-3, with D hard to call. What was sequenced was whole blood. The CDR3 nucleotides are TGTGCCAGCAGCTTAGCAGGGTCCACAGATACGCAGTATTTT. This translates into CASSLAGSTDTQYF.